This T cell receptor (beta chain) derives from a study of beta chain features in type 1 diabetes. Cell sorting via CD45RO/CCR7/CD25/CD127/CD95/CD27 was performed to obtain CD4+ naive, central memory, regulatory and stem cell-like memory cells. Expressed TCRB transcripts were sequenced because the isolated RNA had all been reverse transcribed beforehand. It was found that naive, central memory and regulatory T cell samples averaged roughly 3.6 million reads. TCRdb's copy holds only in-frame clones and misses some; the assay was immunoSEQ multiplex PCR. The repertoire has 330,000 or so clones, about 20% of them found once; the top ten carry approximately 0.041%. As for this clone: Its target is unknown.

Study results and limitations: Relative to healthy donors, patients appeared to have naive, central memory and Treg TCRB repertoires that were more similar.

The CDR3 runs to 16 residues. CDR1 and CDR2 (germline): MNHEY, SVGAGI. The V and J ends lost 2 bases and 2 bases respectively, with 16 bases between them. The chain carries TRBV6-5 and TRBJ2-7; maybe TRBD2 (5 bases). Sequences were obtained from naive CD4+ T cells from blood. This clonotype was sampled from a woman under 30 in good health. This CDR3 is CASSYTRARGTYEQYF. The CDR3 DNA sequence: TGTGCCAGCAGTTACACGAGGGCGAGAGGGACCTACGAGCAGTACTTC.